The entry below describes one TCR beta chain. Its antigen is not known. Each CDR3 protein is one row after TCRdb ran MiXCR on the 5' RACE reads. The sample shows about 480,000 distinct CDR3 sequences, 17% of them seen only once. These data originate in a study of CD8 T cells in ankylosing spondylitis. Regarding the study as a whole: Within ankylosing spondylitis blood, a TCR beta motif made up of fewer than ten highly homologous variants appeared to be characteristic. Clones linked to disease, bearing a CD8+ phenotype, were relatively rare in peripheral blood.

The V and J ends lost 3 bases and 14 bases, in that order; junction bases with no gene match: 14. CDR1 is DFQATT and CDR2 is SNEGSKA in the germline V gene (reference sequence). The CDR3 length is 15 residues. The rearrangement joins TRBV20-1 to TRBJ2-1, with 12 bases fitting TRBD2. The receptor was isolated from a male donor with ankylosing spondylitis. The sample was blood, either unsorted or a sorted T cell fraction (not recorded which). The CDR3: CSASVLAGGPISEFF. The CDR3 DNA follows: TGCAGTGCTAGCGTCCTAGCGGGAGGGCCTATATCGGAGTTCTTC.